The 24 T cell receptor beta chains presented below share a single source sample, sequenced in a study of T cells in Graves' hyperthyroidism and ophthalmopathy. From RNA transcripts, TCR beta CDR3 regions were amplified. The HTBI primer set was used in a first-round RT-PCR of the TCR CDR3. TCRdb reprocessed the multiplex PCR reads with MiXCR, giving one entry per CDR3 protein. The top ten hold less than 9% of the sample, which has 550,000 to 600,000 distinct CDR3 sequences, about 14% seen once. Sample: blood. The source of these receptors is a woman aged 18-29 years with Graves' ophthalmopathy.

There are many counts of this clonotype. The CDR3 nucleotides read TGTGCCAGCAGCCCGACAGGGGGAAAGGAAAAACTGTTTTTT. Translating it yields CASSPTGGKEKLFF. This chain links TRBV7-2 with TRBJ1-4, with TRBD1 identical over 9 bases. V lost 5 bases, J lost 8 bases, and 6 bases stayed unmatched. This CDR3 spans 14 amino acids. CDR1 SGHTA and CDR2 FQGNSA come from the germline V gene.

The sample holds many counts of this clonotype. This chain uses TRBV19 with TRBJ1-1; D gene uncertain. V gave up 4 bases and J gave up 7 bases, with 16 bases separating them. Germline assignment: CDR1 LNHDA and CDR2 SQIVND (reference sequence). CDR3 size: 14 residues. In DNA form, the CDR3 reads TGTGCCAGTAGTAGGGCCCGGCAGGCTCGTGAAGCTTTCTTT. Protein product: CASSRARQAREAFF.

The chain recombines TRBV19 with TRBJ2-5; D is uncertain. The CDR3 runs 17 residues. Germline CDR1 is LNHDA and CDR2 is SQIVND (reference sequence). Trimming took off 11 bases at V and 4 bases at J, with 29 bases between the two ends. CDR3 sequence reads: CAPRSVDGGDRRETQYF. DNA for the CDR3: TGTGCCCCGAGAAGCGTCGATGGCGGTGATCGCCGAGAGACCCAGTACTTC. The variable domain in full, completed from reference TRBV19 and TRBJ2-5, reads DGGITQSPKYLFRKEGQNVTLSCEQNLNHDAMYWYRQDPGQGLRLIYYSQIVNDFQKGDIAEGYSVSREKKESFPLTVTSAQKNPTAFYLCAPRSVDGGDRRETQYFGPGTRLLVL.

This clonotype was detected ten times or more. The V and J genes are TRBV30 and TRBJ2-3; D unclear. CDR1 GTSNPN and CDR2 SVGIG come from the germline V gene (reference sequence). V shed 3 bases and J shed 4 bases, with 8 bases lying between them. CDR3 length: 12 amino acids. CDR3 loop: CAWSSGPDTQYF. The CDR3 nucleotides read TGTGCCTGGAGCTCCGGCCCAGATACGCAGTATTTT.

This clonotype was seen many times. The V gene is TRBV7-8, the J gene TRBJ2-7, with 9 bases identical to TRBD1. CDR1 is SGHVS, CDR2 FQNEAQ, per germline. This CDR3 comprises 15 residues. With 4 bases clipped from V and 0 bases from J, the junction kept 4 bases outside the gene matches. CDR3 sequence: CASSSRQGVSYEQYF. The CDR3 nucleotides read TGTGCCAGCAGCTCGCGACAGGGGGTCTCCTACGAGCAGTACTTC.

This clonotype was counted ten times or more. The chain employs TRBV9 and TRBJ2-7; D is possibly TRBD1 or TRBD2 (6 bases each). The V end lost 9 bases, the J end lost 5 bases, and 15 bases lay between the germline ends. Germline values: CDR1 SGDLS, CDR2 YYNGEE. The CDR3 length is 12 residues. The CDR3 nucleotides read TGTGCCAAGGGAGGACAGCTCAACGAGCAGTACTTC. It codes for CAKGGQLNEQYF.

This clonotype was found many times. The chain joins TRBV5-1 to TRBJ1-1, with D unclear. The CDR3 is made up of 13 amino acids. From germline, CDR1 is SGHRS and CDR2 YFSETQ. Trimming cost V 3 bases and J 4 bases, with 10 bases left between them. The CDR3 here is CASSSGVGTEAFF. Written as DNA, the CDR3 is TGCGCCAGCAGCTCCGGGGTTGGCACTGAAGCTTTCTTT.

There are many counts of this clonotype. The V and J genes are TRBV7-3 and TRBJ2-1; D may match TRBD1 or TRBD2 (7 bases each). The CDR3 extends over 15 amino acids. In germline, CDR1 is SGHTA, CDR2 FQGTGA. V gave up 5 bases and J gave up 3 bases, with 14 bases separating them. The CDR3 reads CASSVGGTDYNEQFF. CDR3 nucleotides: TGTGCCAGCAGCGTGGGAGGGACAGACTACAATGAGCAGTTCTTC.

Many counts were recorded for this clonotype. CDR3 in DNA: TGCAGTGCACGGACTAGCGGGAGATCGAACACCGGGGAGCTGTTTTTT. The encoded protein is CSARTSGRSNTGELFF. The rearrangement links TRBV20-1 to TRBJ2-2, with 13 bases matching TRBD2. The V segment lost 6 bases and the J segment 0 bases; nucleotides outside the gene matches: 4. The germline gives CDR1 DFQATT, CDR2 SNEGSKA (reference sequence). CDR3 length: 16 amino acids.

Here the CDR3 reads CASSLDGGNFYEQYF. The CDR3 nucleotides are TGTGCCAGCAGTTTAGATGGCGGAAACTTCTACGAGCAGTACTTC. The J gene is TRBJ2-7, the V gene TRBV12-3 or TRBV12-4; D gene uncertain. The length of the CDR3 is 15 residues. The ends were cut back, 1 base at V and 3 bases at J, with 13 bases in the middle.

There are many counts of this clonotype. This chain connects TRBV6-2 or TRBV6-3 to TRBJ2-7; D is possibly TRBD1 or TRBD2 (5 bases each). The germline gives CDR1 MNHEY, CDR2 SVGEGT. V was cut by 2 bases and J by 1 base, with 12 bases left in between. The CDR3 has 15 amino acids. The chain's CDR3 is CASSYLQGESYEQYF. Here the CDR3 DNA reads TGTGCCAGCAGTTACCTGCAGGGAGAGTCCTACGAGCAGTACTTC.

This clonotype was seen only a few times. The chain employs TRBV6-5 and TRBJ2-2; maybe TRBD1 (6 bases). The CDR3 contains 17 residues. CDR1 is MNHEY and CDR2 is SVGAGI in the germline V gene. Trimming stripped 0 bases from V and 4 bases from J, with 15 bases between. CDR3 sequence (DNA): TGTGCCAGCAGTTACTCGAGTGGGGGCACGGGCACCGGGGAGCTGTTTTTT. This codes for CASSYSSGGTGTGELFF.

This clonotype was recorded a few times. The chain has TRBV6-6 and TRBJ1-2; 7 positions agree with TRBD1. The CDR3 totals 17 residues. The germline CDR1 and CDR2 sequences are MNHNY and SVGAGI (reference sequence). With V trimmed by 2 bases and J by 7 bases, 16 bases remained unmatched. The CDR3 spells CASSYGGGGNPSTGYTF. The CDR3 DNA is TGTGCCAGCAGTTACGGGGGAGGGGGCAACCCGTCTACTGGCTACACCTTC.

This clonotype was seen repeatedly, ten times or more. V is TRBV11-2 and J is TRBJ2-1; TRBD2 matches 14 bases. Germline V gives CDR1 SGHAT, CDR2 FQNNGV. This CDR3 has 15 amino acids. Unmatched junction bases numbered 6, after V lost 5 bases and J lost 9 bases. The CDR3 DNA follows: TGTGCCAGCAGCCGGGGACTAGCGGGAGAAGGTGAGCAGTTCTTC. Its translation: CASSRGLAGEGEQFF.

CDR3 DNA sequence: TGTGCCAGTAGTATGGGACAGGCAAACAATGAGCAGTTCTTC. This codes for CASSMGQANNEQFF. V usage is TRBV19 and J usage is TRBJ2-1; 8 positions match TRBD1. CDR1 LNHDA and CDR2 SQIVND come from the germline V gene (reference sequence). The CDR3 covers 14 residues. V lost 3 bases, J lost 5 bases, and 3 bases stayed unmatched.

This clonotype was picked up a small number of times. This rearrangement joins TRBV20-1 to TRBJ1-3; D may be TRBD1 (5 bases). CDR3 length: 17 amino acids. The germline gives CDR1 DFQATT, CDR2 SNEGSKA (reference sequence). With 4 bases removed from V and 0 bases from J, the gap between germline ends came to 19 bases. CDR3 bases: TGCAGTGCTACTGGGACCTTCAGCGCTAGCTCTGGAAACACCATATATTTT. Translation: CSATGTFSASSGNTIYF.

The DNA for the CDR3 is TGTGCCAGCAGCTTACCGGGTCCCGCGGCATACACCTTC. Amino acid sequence: CASSLPGPAAYTF. The chain employs TRBV7-9 and TRBJ1-2; no definite D call. Germline V gene sequence: CDR1 SEHNR, CDR2 FQNEAQ (reference sequence). The CDR3 runs to 13 residues. V was shortened by 2 bases and J by 11 bases, with 15 bases between the two germline ends.

This clonotype was picked up a small number of times. The rearrangement uses TRBV11-3 and TRBJ2-1; 8 nucleotides align to TRBD1. Germline V gene sequence: CDR1 SGHNT, CDR2 YENEEA. This CDR3 has 15 amino acids. V trimming: 4 bases; J trimming: 5 bases; junction bases outside the gene matches: 7. The DNA for the CDR3 is TGTGCCAGCAGCTCCGGAGACAGGGGAGACAATGAGCAGTTCTTC. It encodes CASSSGDRGDNEQFF.

This clonotype was seen at least ten times. The chain has TRBV18 and TRBJ2-7; D uncertain. The CDR3 loop spans 12 amino acids. V was pared by 0 bases and J by 3 bases, with 3 bases between. Germline CDR1 is KGHSH and CDR2 is LQKENI. The CDR3 nucleotides are TGTGCCAGCTCACCACCAGTCTACGAGCAGTACTTC. This gives the protein CASSPPVYEQYF.

This clonotype was observed at least ten times. A junction end diverges from the germline sequence, so it may reflect a read error. J is TRBJ1-1 and V is TRBV28, with no clear D. Germline loops: CDR1 MDHEN, CDR2 SYDVKM. This CDR3 has 12 amino acids. The CDR3 region has the DNA TGCGCCAGCAGCTTCAGAAACACTGAAGCTTTCTTT. This codes for CASSFRNTEAFF. Full variable domain (outside the CDR3, taken from reference TRBV28 and TRBJ1-1): DVKVTQSSRYLVKRTGEKVFLECVQDMDHENMFWYRQDPGLGLRLIYFSYDVKMKEKGDIPEGYSVSREKKERFSLILESASTNQTSMYLCASSFRNTEAFFGQGTRLTVV.

This clonotype came up many times. The chain is built from TRBV12-3 or TRBV12-4 and TRBJ2-1; tentative D call: TRBD2 (7 bases). The CDR3 length is 15 residues. The V and J ends lost 6 bases and 9 bases respectively, with 21 bases between them. The CDR3 spells CASSLGGGGLTEQFF. The DNA of the CDR3 is TGTGCCAGCAGCCTAGGGGGGGGGGGGCTTACTGAGCAGTTCTTC.

This clonotype was found a few times. The chain carries TRBV7-9 and TRBJ2-7; 14 bases are shared with TRBD2. V gave up 5 bases and J gave up 0 bases; unmatched junction bases: 3. Germline V gene sequence: CDR1 SEHNR, CDR2 FQNEAQ (reference sequence). This CDR3 is built from 16 residues. The CDR3: CASSTGLAGGSYEQYF. CDR3 DNA sequence: TGTGCCAGCAGCACCGGACTAGCGGGAGGCTCCTACGAGCAGTACTTC.

As to this clonotype: An end of the junction does not agree with germline; a read error may underlie this. The gene calls are TRBV7-8 and TRBJ1-2; D unresolved. The CDR3 contains 14 residues. From germline, CDR1 is SGHVS and CDR2 FQNEAQ. The CDR3 DNA reads as TGTACCAGCAGCTTAGCGCCCGGTCAGTATGGCTACACCTTC. Amino acids: CTSSLAPGQYGYTF.

This clonotype was counted at least ten times. This chain connects TRBV28 to TRBJ2-4; no reliable D call. The V end lost 4 bases, the J end lost 3 bases, and 10 bases lay between the germline ends. The length of the CDR3 is 14 residues. Germline V gene lookup returns CDR1 MDHEN and CDR2 SYDVKM. The CDR3 bases are TGTGCCAGCAGTTCGGGTTTGGGCAAAAACATTCAGTACTTC. This translates into CASSSGLGKNIQYF.